This T cell receptor (beta chain) was sequenced during a study of blood T cells in healthy people across ages. This clonotype was counted a few times. Through a sample-barcoded 5' primer and a J-beta primer mix, a second PCR was run for roughly 7 to 12 cycles. TCRdb re-analysed the 5' RACE reads in MiXCR, keeping a single row per CDR3 protein. This sample has around 500,000 distinct CDR3 sequences, with roughly a quarter found just once. The same data also went into a second study, on T cells of mothers and their children. That study adds: Overlap in related mother-child pairs always slightly exceeded unrelated pairs, never significantly.

The TCR was taken from a boy younger than 10 in good health. The sequencing input was blood.

The CDR3: CAWSGALSTDTQYF. In nucleotides, the CDR3 is TGTGCCTGGAGTGGGGCCCTTAGTACAGATACGCAGTATTTT. The chain uses TRBV30 and TRBJ2-3; D remains ambiguous. The germline V gene encodes CDR1 GTSNPN and CDR2 SVGIG (reference sequence). The CDR3 runs 14 residues. The V end was cut by 1 base, the J end by 3 bases, with 11 bases between.